This T cell receptor (beta chain) was found in a study of blood T cells in healthy people across ages. General observations from the study: It was held that the diversity estimates obtained from one million T cells were underestimates.

The CDR3 is 11 residues long. CDR1 is GTSNPN, CDR2 SVGIG, per germline (reference sequence). V was trimmed by 3 bases and J by 3 bases, leaving 4 bases between them. A word on this clonotype: Its target is unknown.

Sample-barcoded 5' priming and a J-beta primer mix drove a second PCR of about 6 to 12 cycles. Each cDNA molecule carried a tag from a template-switch adaptor that contained 12 random nucleotides. TCRdb reprocessed the 5' RACE reads via MiXCR and lists one record per CDR3 protein. Of roughly 1.5 million distinct CDR3 sequences listed, 42% are singletons. Sequencing was carried out using blood. This clonotype was sampled from a woman between 18 and 29 years old in good health. The chain joins TRBV30 to TRBJ2-3; D remains unclear. This chain's CDR3 is CAWSPTDTQYF. CDR3 in DNA: TGTGCCTGGAGCCCAACAGATACGCAGTATTTT.